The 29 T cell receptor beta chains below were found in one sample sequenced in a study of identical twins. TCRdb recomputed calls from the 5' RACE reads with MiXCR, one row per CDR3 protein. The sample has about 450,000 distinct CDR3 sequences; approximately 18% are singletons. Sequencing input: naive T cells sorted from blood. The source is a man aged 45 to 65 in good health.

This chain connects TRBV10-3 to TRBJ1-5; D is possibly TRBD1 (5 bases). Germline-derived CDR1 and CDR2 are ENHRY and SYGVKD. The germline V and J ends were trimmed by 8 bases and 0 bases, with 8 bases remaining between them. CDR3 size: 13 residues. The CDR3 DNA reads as TGTGCCATCGGGACCATTAGCAATCAGCCCCAGCATTTT. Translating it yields CAIGTISNQPQHF.

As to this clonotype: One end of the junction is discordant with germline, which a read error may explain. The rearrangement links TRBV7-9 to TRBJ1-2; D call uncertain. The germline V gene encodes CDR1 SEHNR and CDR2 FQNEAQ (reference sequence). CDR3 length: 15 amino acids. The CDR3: CASSPFGGHLGSLSF. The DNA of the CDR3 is TGTGCCAGCAGCCCCTTCGGCGGGCACTTAGGGTCTTTATCCTTC.

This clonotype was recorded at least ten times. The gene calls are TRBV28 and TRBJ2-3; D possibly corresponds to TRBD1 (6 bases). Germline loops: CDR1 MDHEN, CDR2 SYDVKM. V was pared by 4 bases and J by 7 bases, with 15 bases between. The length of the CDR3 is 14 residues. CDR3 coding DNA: TGTGCCAGCAGTTCTGCCCCCAGGGGAAATACGCAGTATTTT. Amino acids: CASSSAPRGNTQYF.

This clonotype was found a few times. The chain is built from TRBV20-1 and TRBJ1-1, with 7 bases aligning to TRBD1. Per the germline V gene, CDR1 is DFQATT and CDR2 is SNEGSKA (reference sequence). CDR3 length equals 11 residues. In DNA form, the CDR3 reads TGCAGCGGGGACAGGAACACTGAAGCTTTCTTT. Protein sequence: CSGDRNTEAFF.

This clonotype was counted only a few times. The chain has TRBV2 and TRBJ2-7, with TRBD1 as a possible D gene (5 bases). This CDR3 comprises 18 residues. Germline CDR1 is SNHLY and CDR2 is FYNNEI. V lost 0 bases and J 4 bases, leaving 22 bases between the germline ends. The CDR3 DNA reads TGTGCCAGCAGTGAAGCTCGAAGCTATGGCGACAGCCATTACGAGCAGTACTTC. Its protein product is CASSEARSYGDSHYEQYF. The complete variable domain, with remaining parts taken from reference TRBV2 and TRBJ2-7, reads EPEVTQTPSHQVTQMGQEVILRCVPISNHLYFYWYRQILGQKVEFLVSFYNNEISEKSEIFDDQFSVERPDGSNFTLKIRSTKLEDSAMYFCASSEARSYGDSHYEQYFGPGTRLTVT.

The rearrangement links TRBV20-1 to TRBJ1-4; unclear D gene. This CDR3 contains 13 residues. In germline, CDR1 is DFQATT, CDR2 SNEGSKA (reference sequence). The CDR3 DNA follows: TGCAGCGCTGACTCAGGCCTTAATGAAAAACTGTTTTTT. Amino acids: CSADSGLNEKLFF.

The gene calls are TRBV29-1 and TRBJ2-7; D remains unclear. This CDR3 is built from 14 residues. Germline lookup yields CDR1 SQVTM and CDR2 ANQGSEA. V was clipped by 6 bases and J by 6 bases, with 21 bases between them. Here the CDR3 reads CSVAVGQAESEQYF. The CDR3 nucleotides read TGCAGCGTGGCGGTTGGCCAGGCGGAATCCGAGCAGTACTTC.

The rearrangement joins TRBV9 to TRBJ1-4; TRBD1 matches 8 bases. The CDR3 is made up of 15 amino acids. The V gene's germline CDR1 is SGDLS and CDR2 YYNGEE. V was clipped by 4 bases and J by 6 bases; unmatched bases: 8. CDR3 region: CASSPRQGFDEKLFF. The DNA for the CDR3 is TGTGCCAGCAGCCCACGACAGGGGTTTGATGAAAAACTGTTTTTT.

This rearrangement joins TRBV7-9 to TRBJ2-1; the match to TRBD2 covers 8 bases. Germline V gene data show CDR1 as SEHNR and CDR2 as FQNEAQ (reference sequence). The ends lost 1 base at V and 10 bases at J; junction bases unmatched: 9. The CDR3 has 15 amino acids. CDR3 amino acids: CASSLGGGPISEQFF. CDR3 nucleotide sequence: TGTGCCAGCAGCTTAGGCGGGGGGCCTATCTCCGAGCAGTTCTTC. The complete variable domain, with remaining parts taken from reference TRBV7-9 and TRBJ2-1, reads DTGVSQNPRHKITKRGQNVTFRCDPISEHNRLYWYRQTLGQGPEFLTYFQNEAQLEKSRLLSDRFSAERPKGSFSTLEIQRTEQGDSAMYLCASSLGGGPISEQFFGPGTRLTVL.

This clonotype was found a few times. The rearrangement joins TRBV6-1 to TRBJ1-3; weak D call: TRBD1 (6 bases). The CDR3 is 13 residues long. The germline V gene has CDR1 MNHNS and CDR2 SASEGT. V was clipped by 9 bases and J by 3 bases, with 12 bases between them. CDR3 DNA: TGTGCCAGTAGACCAGGGGTTGGAAACACCATATATTTT. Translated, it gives CASRPGVGNTIYF.

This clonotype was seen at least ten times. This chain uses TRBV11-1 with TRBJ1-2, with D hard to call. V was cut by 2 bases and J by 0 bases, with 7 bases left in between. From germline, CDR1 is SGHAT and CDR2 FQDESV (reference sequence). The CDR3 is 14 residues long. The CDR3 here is CASSLTTANYGYTF. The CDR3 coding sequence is TGTGCCAGCAGCTTAACAACTGCTAACTATGGCTACACCTTC. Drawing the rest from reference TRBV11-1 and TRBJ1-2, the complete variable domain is EAEVAQSPRYKITEKSQAVAFWCDPISGHATLYWYRQILGQGPELLVQFQDESVVDDSQLPKDRFSAERLKGVDSTLKIQPAELGDSAMYLCASSLTTANYGYTFGSGTRLTVV.

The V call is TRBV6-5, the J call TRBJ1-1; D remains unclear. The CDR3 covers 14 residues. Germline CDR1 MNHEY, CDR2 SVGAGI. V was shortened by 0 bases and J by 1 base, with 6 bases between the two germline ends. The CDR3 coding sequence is TGTGCCAGCAGTTACTCGAGTGAGAACACTGAAGCTTTCTTT. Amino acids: CASSYSSENTEAFF.

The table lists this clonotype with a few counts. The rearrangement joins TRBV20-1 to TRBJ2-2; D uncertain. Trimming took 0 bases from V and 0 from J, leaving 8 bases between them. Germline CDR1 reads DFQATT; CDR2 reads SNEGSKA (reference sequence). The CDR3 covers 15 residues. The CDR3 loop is CSARDPVTNTGELFF. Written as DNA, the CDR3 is TGCAGTGCTAGAGATCCGGTTACGAACACCGGGGAGCTGTTTTTT.

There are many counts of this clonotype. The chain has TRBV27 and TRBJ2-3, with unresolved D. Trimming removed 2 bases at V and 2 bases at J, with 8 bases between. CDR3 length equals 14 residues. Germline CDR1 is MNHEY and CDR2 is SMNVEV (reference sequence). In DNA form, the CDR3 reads TGTGCCAGCAGTTTACTCGGACCCACAGATACGCAGTATTTT. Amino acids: CASSLLGPTDTQYF.

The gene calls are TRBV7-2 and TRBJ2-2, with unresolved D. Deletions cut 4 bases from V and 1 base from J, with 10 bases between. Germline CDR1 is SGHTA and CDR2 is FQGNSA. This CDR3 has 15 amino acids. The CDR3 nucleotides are TGTGCCAGCAGCTCCCGAGTTGTGAACACCGGGGAGCTGTTTTTT. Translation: CASSSRVVNTGELFF.

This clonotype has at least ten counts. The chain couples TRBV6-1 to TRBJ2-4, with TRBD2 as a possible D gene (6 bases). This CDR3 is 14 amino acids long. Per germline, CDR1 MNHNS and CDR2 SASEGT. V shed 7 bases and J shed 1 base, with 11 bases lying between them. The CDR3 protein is CASTFGGAKNIQYF. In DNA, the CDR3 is TGTGCCAGCACCTTCGGAGGGGCCAAAAACATTCAGTACTTC.

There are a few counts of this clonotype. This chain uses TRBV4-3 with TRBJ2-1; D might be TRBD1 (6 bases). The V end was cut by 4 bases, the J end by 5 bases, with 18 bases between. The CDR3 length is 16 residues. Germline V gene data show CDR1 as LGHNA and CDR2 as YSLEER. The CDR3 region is CASSPRSWYRDNEQFF. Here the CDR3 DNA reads TGCGCCAGCAGCCCAAGGTCGTGGTACAGGGACAATGAGCAGTTCTTC.

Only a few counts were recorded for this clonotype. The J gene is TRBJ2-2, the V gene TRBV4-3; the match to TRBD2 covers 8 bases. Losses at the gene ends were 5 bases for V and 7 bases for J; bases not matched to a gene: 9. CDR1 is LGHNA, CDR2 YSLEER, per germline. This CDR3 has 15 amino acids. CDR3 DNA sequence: TGCGCCAGCAGCGATCAGCGGGAGAGGATCGGGGAGCTGTTTTTT. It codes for CASSDQRERIGELFF.

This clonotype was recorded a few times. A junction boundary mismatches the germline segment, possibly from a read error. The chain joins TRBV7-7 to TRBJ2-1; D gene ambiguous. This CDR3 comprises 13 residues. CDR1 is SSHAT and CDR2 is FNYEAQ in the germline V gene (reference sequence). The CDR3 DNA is TGTGCTAGCAGCCCGAACGGGTACAATGAGCAGTTCTTC. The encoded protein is CASSPNGYNEQFF.

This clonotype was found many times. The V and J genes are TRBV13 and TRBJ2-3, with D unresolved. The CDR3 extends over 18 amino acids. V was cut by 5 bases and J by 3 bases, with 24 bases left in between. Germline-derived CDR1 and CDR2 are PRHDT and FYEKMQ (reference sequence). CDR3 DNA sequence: TGTGCCAGCAGCCTCGCCTTCCCTGAGGCGGCCCAAACAGATACGCAGTATTTT. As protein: CASSLAFPEAAQTDTQYF.

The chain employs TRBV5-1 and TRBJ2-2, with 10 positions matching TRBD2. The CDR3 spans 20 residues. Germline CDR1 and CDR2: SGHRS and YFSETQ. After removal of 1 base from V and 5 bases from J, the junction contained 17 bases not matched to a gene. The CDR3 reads CASSLSGHSGRAMQTGELFF. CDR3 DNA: TGCGCCAGCAGCTTGTCTGGGCACAGCGGGAGGGCCATGCAGACCGGGGAGCTGTTTTTT.

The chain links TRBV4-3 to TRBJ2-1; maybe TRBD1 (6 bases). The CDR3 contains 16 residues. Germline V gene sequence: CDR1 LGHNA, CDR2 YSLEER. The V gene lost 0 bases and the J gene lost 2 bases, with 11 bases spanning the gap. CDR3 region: CASSQEQGNPYNEQFF. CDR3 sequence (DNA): TGCGCCAGCAGCCAAGAGCAGGGGAACCCCTACAATGAGCAGTTCTTC.

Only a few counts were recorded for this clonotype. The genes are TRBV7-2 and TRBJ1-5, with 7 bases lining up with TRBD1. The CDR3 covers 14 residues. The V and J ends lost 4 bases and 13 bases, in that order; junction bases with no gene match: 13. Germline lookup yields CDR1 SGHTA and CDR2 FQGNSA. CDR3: CASSWDSSRRGQHF. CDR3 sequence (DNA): TGTGCCAGCAGCTGGGACAGCTCACGAAGAGGGCAGCATTTT.

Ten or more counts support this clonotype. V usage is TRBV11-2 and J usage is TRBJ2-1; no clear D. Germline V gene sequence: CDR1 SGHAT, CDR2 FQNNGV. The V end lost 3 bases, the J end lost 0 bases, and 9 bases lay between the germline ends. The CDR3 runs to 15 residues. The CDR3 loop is CASSFSENSYNEQFF. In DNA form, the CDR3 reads TGTGCCAGCAGCTTTAGTGAAAACTCCTACAATGAGCAGTTCTTC.

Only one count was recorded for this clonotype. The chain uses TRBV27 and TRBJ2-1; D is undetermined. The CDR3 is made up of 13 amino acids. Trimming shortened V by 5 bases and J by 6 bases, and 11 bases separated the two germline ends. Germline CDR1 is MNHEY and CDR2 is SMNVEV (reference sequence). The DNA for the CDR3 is TGTGCCAGCAGTCCGTCTAGAGCCAATGAGCAGTTCTTC. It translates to CASSPSRANEQFF.

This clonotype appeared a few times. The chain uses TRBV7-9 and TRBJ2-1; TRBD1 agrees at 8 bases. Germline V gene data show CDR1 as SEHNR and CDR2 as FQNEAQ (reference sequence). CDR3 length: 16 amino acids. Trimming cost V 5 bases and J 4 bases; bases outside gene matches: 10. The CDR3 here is CASSPRTGTRYNEQFF. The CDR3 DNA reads TGTGCCAGCAGCCCGAGGACAGGGACGAGGTACAATGAGCAGTTCTTC.

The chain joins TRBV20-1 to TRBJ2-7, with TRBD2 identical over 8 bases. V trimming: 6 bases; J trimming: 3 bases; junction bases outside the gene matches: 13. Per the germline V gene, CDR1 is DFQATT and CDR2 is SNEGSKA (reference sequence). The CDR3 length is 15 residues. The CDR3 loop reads CSAPGPAGVFYEQYF. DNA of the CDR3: TGCAGTGCGCCGGGGCCAGCGGGGGTCTTCTACGAGCAGTACTTC.

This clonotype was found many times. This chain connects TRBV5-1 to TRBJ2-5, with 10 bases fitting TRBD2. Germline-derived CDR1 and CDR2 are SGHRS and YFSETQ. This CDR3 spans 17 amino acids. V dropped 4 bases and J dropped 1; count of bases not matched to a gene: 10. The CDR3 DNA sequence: TGCGCCAGCAGCCTCCGCCGGACTAGCGGAACCCAAGAGACCCAGTACTTC. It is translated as CASSLRRTSGTQETQYF.

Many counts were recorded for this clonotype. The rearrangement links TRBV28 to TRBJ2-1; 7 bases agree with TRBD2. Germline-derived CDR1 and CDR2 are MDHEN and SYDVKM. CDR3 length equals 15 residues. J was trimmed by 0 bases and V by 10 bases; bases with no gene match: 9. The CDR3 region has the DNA TGTGCCATCACATCCGGCGGGAGCTCCTACAATGAGCAGTTCTTC. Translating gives CAITSGGSSYNEQFF.